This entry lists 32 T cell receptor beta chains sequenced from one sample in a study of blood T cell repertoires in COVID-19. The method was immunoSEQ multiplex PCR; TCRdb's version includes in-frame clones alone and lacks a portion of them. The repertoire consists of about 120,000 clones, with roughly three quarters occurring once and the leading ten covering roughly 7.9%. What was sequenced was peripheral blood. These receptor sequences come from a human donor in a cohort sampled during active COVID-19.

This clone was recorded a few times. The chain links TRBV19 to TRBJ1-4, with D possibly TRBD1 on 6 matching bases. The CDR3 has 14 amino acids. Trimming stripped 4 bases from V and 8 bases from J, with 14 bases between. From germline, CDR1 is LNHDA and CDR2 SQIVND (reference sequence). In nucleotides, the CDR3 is TGTGCCAGTAGTACCCGGGACACTCCCGAAAAACTGTTTTTT. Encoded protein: CASSTRDTPEKLFF. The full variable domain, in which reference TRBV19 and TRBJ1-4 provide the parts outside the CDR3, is DGGITQSPKYLFRKEGQNVTLSCEQNLNHDAMYWYRQDPGQGLRLIYYSQIVNDFQKGDIAEGYSVSREKKESFPLTVTSAQKNPTAFYLCASSTRDTPEKLFFGSGTQLSVL.

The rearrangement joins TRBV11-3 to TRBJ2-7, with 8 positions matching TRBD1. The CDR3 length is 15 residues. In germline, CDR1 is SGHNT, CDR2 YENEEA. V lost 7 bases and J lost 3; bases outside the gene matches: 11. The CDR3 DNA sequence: TGTGCCAGCAAGCCCGGGACAGGCCGTGGCTACGAGCAGTACTTC. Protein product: CASKPGTGRGYEQYF.

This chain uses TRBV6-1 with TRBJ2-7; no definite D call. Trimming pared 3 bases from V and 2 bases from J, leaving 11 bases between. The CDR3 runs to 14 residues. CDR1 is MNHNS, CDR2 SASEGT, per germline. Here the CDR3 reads CASSDDRGTYEQYF. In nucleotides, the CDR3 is TGTGCCAGCAGTGATGACCGCGGCACCTACGAGCAGTACTTC.

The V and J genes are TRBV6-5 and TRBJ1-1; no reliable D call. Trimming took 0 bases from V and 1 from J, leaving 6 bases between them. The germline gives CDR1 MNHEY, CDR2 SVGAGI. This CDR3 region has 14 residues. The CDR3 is CASSYSRENTEAFF. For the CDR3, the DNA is TGTGCCAGCAGTTACTCGAGAGAGAACACTGAAGCTTTCTTT.

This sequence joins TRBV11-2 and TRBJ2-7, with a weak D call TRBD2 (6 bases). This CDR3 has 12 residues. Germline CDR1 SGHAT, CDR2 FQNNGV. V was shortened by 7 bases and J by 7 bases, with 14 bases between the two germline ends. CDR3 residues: CASTPFGGEQYF. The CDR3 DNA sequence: TGTGCCAGCACTCCCTTCGGGGGAGAGCAGTACTTC.

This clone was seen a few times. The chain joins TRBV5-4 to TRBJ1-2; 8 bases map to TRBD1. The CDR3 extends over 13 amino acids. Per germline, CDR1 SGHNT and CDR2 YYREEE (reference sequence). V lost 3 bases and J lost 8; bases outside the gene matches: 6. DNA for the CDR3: TGTGCCAGCAGCTCTCAGGGGGCAGGCGGCTACACCTTC. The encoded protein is CASSSQGAGGYTF. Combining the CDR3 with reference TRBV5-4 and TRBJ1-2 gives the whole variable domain ETGVTQSPTHLIKTRGQQVTLRCSSQSGHNTVSWYQQALGQGPQFIFQYYREEENGRGNFPPRFSGLQFPNYSSELNVNALELDDSALYLCASSSQGAGGYTFGSGTRLTVV.

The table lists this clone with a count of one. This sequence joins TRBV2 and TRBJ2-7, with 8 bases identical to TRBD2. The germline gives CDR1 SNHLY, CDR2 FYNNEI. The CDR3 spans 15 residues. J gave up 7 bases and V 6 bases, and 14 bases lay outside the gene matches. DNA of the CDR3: TGTGCCAGCAGCCAGGCCGCGGGGGGATTTGGGGAGCAGTACTTC. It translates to CASSQAAGGFGEQYF. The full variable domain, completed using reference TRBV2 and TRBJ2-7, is EPEVTQTPSHQVTQMGQEVILRCVPISNHLYFYWYRQILGQKVEFLVSFYNNEISEKSEIFDDQFSVERPDGSNFTLKIRSTKLEDSAMYFCASSQAAGGFGEQYFGPGTRLTVT.

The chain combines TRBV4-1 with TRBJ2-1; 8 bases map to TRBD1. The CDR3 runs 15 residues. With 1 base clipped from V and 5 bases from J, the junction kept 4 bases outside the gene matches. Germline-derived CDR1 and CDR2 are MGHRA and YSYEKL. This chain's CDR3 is CASSQVQGANNEQFF. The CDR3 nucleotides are TGCGCCAGCAGCCAAGTGCAGGGGGCCAACAATGAGCAGTTCTTC.

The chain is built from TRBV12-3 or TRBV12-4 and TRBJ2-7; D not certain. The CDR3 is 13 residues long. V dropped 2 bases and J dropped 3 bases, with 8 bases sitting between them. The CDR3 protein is CASSLPYSYEQYF. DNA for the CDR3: TGTGCCAGCAGTTTACCCTATAGCTACGAGCAGTACTTC.

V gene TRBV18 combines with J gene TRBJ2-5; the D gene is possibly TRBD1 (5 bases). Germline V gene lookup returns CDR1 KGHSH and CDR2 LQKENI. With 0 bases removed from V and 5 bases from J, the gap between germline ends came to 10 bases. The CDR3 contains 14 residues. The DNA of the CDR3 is TGTGCCAGCTCACCACCGTCAGGGCTGGAGACCCAGTACTTC. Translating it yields CASSPPSGLETQYF.

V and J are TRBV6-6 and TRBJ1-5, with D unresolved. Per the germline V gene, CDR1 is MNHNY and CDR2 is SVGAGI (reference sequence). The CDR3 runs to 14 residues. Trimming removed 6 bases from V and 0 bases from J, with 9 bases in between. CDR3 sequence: CASSRDTSNQPQHF. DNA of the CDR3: TGTGCCAGCAGCCGCGACACTAGCAATCAGCCCCAGCATTTT.

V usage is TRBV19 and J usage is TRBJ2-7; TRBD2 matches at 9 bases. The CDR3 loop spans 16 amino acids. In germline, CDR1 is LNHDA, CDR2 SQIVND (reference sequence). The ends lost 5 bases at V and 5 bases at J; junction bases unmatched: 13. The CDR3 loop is CASSSTSSGSSHEQYF. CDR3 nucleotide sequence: TGTGCCAGTAGTTCCACGAGTAGCGGGAGTTCCCACGAGCAGTACTTC.

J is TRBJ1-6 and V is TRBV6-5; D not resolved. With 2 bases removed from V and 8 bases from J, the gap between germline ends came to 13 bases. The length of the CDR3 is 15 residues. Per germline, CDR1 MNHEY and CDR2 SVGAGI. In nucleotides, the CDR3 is TGTGCCAGCAGTTACCTCAGGCAGGTGGATTCACCCCTCCACTTT. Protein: CASSYLRQVDSPLHF.

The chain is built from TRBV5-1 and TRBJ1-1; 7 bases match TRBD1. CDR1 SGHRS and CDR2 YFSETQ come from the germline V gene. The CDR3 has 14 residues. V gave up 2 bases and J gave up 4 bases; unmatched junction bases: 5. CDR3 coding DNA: TGCGCCAGCAGCTTCACAGGGGTGGGCACTGAAGCTTTCTTT. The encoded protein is CASSFTGVGTEAFF.

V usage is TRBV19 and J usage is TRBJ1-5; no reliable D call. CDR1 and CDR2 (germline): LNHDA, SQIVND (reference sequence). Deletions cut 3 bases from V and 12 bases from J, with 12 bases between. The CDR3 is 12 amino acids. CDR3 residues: CASSIGQHDQHF. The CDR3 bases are TGTGCCAGTAGTATTGGGCAGCATGACCAGCATTTT.

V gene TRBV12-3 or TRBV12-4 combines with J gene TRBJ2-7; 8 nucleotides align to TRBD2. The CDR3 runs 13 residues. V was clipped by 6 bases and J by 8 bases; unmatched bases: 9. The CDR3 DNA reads TGTGCCAGCAGCCCCGGAGCGGGAGACCAGCAGTACTTC. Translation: CASSPGAGDQQYF.

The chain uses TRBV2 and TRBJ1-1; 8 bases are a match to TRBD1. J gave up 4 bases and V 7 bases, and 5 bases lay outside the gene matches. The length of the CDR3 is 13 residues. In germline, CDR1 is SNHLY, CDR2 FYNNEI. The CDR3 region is CASTPTGGTEAFF. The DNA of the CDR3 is TGTGCCAGCACCCCCACAGGGGGCACTGAAGCTTTCTTT.

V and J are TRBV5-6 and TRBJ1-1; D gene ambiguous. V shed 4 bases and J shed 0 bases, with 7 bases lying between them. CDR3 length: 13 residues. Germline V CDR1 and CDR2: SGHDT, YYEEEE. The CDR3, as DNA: TGTGCCAGCAGCCATCAGATGAACACTGAAGCTTTCTTT. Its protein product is CASSHQMNTEAFF.

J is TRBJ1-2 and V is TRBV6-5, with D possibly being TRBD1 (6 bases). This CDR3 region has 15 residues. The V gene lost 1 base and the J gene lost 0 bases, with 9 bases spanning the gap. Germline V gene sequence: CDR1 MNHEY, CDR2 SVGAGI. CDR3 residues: CASSYLGQSNYGYTF. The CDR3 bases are TGTGCCAGCAGTTACTTGGGACAATCTAACTATGGCTACACCTTC.

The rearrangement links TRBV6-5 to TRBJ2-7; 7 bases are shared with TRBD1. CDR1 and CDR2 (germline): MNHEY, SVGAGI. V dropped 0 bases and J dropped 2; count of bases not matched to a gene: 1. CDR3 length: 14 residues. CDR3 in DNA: TGTGCCAGCAGTTACTCGAGGGGGCCCTACGAGCAGTACTTC. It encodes CASSYSRGPYEQYF.

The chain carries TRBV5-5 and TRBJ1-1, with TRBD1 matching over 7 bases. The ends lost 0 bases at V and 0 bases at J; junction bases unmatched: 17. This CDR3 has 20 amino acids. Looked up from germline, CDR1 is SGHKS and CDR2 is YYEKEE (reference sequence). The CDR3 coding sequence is TGTGCCAGCAGCTTGGAGGTTTTCGGGACAGATCTTTCCATGAACACTGAAGCTTTCTTT. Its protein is CASSLEVFGTDLSMNTEAFF. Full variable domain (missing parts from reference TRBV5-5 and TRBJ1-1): DAGVTQSPTHLIKTRGQQVTLRCSPISGHKSVSWYQQVLGQGPQFIFQYYEKEERGRGNFPDRFSARQFPNYSSELNVNALLLGDSALYLCASSLEVFGTDLSMNTEAFFGQGTRLTVV.

Here the CDR3 DNA reads TGCAGCGTTGAAGATCCCGGGAGGGGGGGAGAGACCCAGTACTTC. Its translation: CSVEDPGRGGETQYF. This rearrangement joins TRBV29-1 to TRBJ2-5; 8 nucleotides match TRBD2. The CDR3 spans 15 residues. Germline V CDR1 and CDR2: SQVTM, ANQGSEA. V trimming: 0 bases; J trimming: 4 bases; junction bases outside the gene matches: 7.

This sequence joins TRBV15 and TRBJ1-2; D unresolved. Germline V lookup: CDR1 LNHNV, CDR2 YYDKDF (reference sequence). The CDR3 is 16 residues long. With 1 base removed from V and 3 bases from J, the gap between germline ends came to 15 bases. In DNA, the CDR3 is TGTGCCACCAGCAGAGCGGGGAAGTTGGATGACTATGGCTACACCTTC. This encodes CATSRAGKLDDYGYTF. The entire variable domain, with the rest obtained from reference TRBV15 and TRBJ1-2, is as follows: DAMVIQNPRYQVTQFGKPVTLSCSQTLNHNVMYWYQQKSSQAPKLLFHYYDKDFNNEADTPDNFQSRRPNTSFCFLDIRSPGLGDTAMYLCATSRAGKLDDYGYTFGSGTRLTVV.

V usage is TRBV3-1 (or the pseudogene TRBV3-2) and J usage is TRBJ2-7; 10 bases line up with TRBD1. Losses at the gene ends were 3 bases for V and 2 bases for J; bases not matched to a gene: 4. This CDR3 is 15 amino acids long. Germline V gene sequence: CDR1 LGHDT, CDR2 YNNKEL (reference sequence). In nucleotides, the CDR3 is TGTGCCAGCAGCCATCCGGGACAGGGGACCTACGAGCAGTACTTC. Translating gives CASSHPGQGTYEQYF.

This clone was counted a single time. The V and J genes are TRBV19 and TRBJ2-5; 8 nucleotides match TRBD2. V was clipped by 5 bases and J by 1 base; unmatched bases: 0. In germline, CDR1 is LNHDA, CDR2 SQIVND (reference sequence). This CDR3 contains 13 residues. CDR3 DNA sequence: TGTGCCAGTAGTGGACTAGCCCAAGAGACCCAGTACTTC. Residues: CASSGLAQETQYF.

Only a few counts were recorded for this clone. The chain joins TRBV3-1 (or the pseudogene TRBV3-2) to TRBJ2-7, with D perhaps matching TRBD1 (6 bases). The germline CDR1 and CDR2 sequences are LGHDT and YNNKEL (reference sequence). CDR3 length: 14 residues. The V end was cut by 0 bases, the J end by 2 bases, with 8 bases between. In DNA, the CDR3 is TGTGCCAGCAGCCAAGAGAGGGACACCTACGAGCAGTACTTC. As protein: CASSQERDTYEQYF.

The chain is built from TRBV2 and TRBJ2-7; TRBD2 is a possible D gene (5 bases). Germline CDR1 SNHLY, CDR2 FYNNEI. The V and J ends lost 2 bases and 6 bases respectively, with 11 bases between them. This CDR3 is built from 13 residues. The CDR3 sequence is CASSEPGFLEQYF. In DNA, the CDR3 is TGTGCCAGCAGTGAACCGGGGTTCCTCGAGCAGTACTTC.

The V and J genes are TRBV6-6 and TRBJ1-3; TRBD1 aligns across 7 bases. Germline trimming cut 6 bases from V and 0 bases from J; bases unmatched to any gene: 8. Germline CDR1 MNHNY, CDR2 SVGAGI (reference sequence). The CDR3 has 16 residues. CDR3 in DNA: TGTGCCAGCAGCCACGTACAGGGGCCCTCTGGAAACACCATATATTTT. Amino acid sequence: CASSHVQGPSGNTIYF.

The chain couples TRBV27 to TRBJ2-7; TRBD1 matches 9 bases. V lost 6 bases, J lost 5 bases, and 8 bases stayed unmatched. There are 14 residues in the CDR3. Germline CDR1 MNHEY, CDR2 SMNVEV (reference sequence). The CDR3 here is CASSPGTGSNEQYF. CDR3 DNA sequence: TGTGCCAGCAGCCCCGGGACAGGGTCGAACGAGCAGTACTTC.

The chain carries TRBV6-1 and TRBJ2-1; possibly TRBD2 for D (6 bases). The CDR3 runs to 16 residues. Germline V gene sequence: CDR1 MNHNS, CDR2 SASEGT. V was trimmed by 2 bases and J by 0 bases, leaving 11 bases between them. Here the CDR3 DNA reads TGTGCCAGCAGTGAATCAGCGGGTGGCTCCTACAATGAGCAGTTCTTC. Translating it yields CASSESAGGSYNEQFF.

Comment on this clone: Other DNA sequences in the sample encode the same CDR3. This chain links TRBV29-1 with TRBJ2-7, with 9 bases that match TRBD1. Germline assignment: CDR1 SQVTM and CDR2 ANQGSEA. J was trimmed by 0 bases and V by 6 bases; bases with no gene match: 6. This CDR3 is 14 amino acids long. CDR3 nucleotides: TGCAGCGTAGCCGGGACAGGGTCCTCCTACGAGCAGTACTTC. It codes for CSVAGTGSSYEQYF.

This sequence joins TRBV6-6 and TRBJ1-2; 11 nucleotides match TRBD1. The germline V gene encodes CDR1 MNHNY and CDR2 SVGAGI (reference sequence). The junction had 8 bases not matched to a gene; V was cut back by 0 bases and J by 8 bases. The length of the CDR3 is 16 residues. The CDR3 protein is CASSYSSGDRGGGYTF. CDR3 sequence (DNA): TGTGCCAGCAGTTACTCGTCCGGGGACAGGGGGGGCGGCTACACCTTC.